This paragraph covers one TCR beta chain sequence. The target antigen is unknown. The source of the sample is a study of T cell responses to AZD1222 COVID-19 vaccine. Points from the study as a whole: The number of AZD1222 recipients seropositive at baseline was only five or six.

Method: immunoSEQ multiplex PCR; TCRdb's copy keeps in-frame clones and lacks some. This table holds around 110,000 clones, about nine tenths found once. The CDR3 runs 12 residues. Germline CDR1 and CDR2: MDHEN and SYDVKM. The V end lost 3 bases, the J end lost 4 bases, and 6 bases lay between the germline ends. Pooled samples include second doses given at about 4 or 12 weeks. The chain combines TRBV28 with TRBJ1-2, with D unresolved. This receptor was identified in an adult who received the AZD1222 COVID-19 vaccine. The sample here was peripheral blood, taken 28 days after the second AZD1222 dose. Here the CDR3 reads CASSFNIYGYTF. In nucleotides, the CDR3 is TGTGCCAGCAGTTTTAACATCTATGGCTACACCTTC.